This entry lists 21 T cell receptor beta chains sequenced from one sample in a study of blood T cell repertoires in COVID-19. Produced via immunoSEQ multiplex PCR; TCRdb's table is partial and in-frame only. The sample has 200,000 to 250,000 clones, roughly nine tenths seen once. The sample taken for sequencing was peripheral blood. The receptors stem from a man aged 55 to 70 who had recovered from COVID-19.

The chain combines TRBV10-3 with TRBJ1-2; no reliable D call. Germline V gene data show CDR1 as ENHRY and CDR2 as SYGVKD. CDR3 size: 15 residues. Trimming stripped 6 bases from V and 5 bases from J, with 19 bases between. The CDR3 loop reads CAIREGGKGGYGYTF. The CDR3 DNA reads TGTGCCATCAGGGAGGGCGGCAAGGGAGGATATGGCTACACCTTC.

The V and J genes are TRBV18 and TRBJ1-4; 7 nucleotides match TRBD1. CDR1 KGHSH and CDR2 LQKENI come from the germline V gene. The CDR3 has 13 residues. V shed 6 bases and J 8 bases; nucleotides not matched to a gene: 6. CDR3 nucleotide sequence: TGTGCCAGCTCTCGGGACAGTCTCGAAAAACTGTTTTTT. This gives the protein CASSRDSLEKLFF.

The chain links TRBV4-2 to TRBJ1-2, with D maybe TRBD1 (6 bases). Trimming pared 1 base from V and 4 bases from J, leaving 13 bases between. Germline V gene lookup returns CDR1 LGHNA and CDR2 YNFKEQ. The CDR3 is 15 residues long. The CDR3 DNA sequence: TGTGCCAGCAGCCAAGTGGGGACACGGACCTATGGCTACACCTTC. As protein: CASSQVGTRTYGYTF.

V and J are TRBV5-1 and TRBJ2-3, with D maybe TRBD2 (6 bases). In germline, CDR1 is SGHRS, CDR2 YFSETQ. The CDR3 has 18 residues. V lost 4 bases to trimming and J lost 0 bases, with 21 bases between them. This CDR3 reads CASSPGWAGLTSTDTQYF. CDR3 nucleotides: TGCGCCAGCAGCCCCGGGTGGGCGGGATTAACTAGCACAGATACGCAGTATTTT.

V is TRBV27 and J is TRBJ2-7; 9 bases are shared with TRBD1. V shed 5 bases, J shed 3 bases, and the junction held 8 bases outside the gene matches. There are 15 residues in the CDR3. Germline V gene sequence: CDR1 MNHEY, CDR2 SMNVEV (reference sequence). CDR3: CASSPLGTGIYEQYF. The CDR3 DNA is TGTGCCAGCAGTCCCCTAGGGACAGGGATCTACGAGCAGTACTTC.

CDR3 in DNA: TGTGCCACCAGCGAGGGACAGGCAACTAATGAAAAACTGTTTTTT. This encodes CATSEGQATNEKLFF. The V and J genes are TRBV15 and TRBJ1-4; TRBD1 matches 8 bases. The ends lost 5 bases at V and 0 bases at J; junction bases unmatched: 2. Germline CDR1 and CDR2: LNHNV and YYDKDF (reference sequence). The CDR3 sequence is 15 residues long.

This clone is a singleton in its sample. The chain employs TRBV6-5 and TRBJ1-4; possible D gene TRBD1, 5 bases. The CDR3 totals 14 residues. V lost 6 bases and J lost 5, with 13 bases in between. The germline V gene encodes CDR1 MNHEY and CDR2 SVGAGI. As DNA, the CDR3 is TGTGCCAGCAGACCTACAGGACCGAATGAAAAACTGTTTTTT. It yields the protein CASRPTGPNEKLFF.

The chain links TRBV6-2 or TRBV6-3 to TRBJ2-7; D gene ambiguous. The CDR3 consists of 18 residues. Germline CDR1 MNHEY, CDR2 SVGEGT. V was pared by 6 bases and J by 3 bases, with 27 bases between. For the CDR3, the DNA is TGTGCCAGCAGCGAAGGATCGTGGGCTAACGATCAACGCTACGAGCAGTACTTC. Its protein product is CASSEGSWANDQRYEQYF.

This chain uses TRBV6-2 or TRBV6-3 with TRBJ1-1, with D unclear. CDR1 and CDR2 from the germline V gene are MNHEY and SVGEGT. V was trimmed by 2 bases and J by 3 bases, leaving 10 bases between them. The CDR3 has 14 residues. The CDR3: CASSYMPVDTEAFF. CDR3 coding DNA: TGTGCCAGCAGTTACATGCCAGTTGACACTGAAGCTTTCTTT.

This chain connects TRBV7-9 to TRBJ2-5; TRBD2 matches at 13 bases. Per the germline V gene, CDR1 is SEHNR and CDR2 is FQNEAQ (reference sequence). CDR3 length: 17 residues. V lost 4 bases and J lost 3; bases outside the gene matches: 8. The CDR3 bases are TGTGCCAGCAGCTCCCGACTAGCGGGGGGCCTCAAAGAGACCCAGTACTTC. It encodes CASSSRLAGGLKETQYF. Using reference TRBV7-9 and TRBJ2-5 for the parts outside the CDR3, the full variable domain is DTGVSQNPRHKITKRGQNVTFRCDPISEHNRLYWYRQTLGQGPEFLTYFQNEAQLEKSRLLSDRFSAERPKGSFSTLEIQRTEQGDSAMYLCASSSRLAGGLKETQYFGPGTRLLVL.

The CDR3 DNA follows: TGTGCCAGCAGACCGGGGCGCGGGGGTGTAAACACCGGGGAGCTGTTTTTT. Amino acids: CASRPGRGGVNTGELFF. The chain joins TRBV13 to TRBJ2-2, with 7 bases lining up with TRBD2. The CDR3 covers 17 residues. Trimming cost V 6 bases and J 2 bases; bases outside gene matches: 12. Germline V lookup: CDR1 PRHDT, CDR2 FYEKMQ (reference sequence).

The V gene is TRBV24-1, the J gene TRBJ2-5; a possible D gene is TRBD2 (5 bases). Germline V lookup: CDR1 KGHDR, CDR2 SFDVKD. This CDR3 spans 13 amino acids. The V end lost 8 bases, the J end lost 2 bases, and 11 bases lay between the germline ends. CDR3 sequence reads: CATTASRQETQYF. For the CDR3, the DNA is TGTGCCACCACGGCTAGCCGACAAGAGACCCAGTACTTC.

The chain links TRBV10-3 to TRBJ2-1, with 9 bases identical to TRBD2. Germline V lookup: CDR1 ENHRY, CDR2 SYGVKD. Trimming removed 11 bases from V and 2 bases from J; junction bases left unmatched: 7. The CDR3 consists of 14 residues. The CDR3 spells CAAGQREAYNEQFF. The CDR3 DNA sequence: TGTGCCGCCGGGCAGCGGGAGGCCTACAATGAGCAGTTCTTC.

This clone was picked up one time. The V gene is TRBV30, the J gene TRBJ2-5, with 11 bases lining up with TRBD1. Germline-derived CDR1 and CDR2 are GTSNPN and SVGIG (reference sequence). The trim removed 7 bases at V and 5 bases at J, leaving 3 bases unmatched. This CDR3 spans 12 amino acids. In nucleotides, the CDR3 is TGTGCCTCGGACAGGGGGCAGGAGACCCAGTACTTC. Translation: CASDRGQETQYF.

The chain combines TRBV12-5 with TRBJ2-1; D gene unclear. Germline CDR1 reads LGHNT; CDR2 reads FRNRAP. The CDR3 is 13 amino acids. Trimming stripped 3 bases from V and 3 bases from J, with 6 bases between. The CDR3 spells CASGFGGYNEQFF. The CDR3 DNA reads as TGTGCTAGTGGTTTCGGCGGCTACAATGAGCAGTTCTTC. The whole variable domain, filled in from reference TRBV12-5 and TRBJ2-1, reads DARVTQTPRHKVTEMGQEVTMRCQPILGHNTVFWYRQTMMQGLELLAYFRNRAPLDDSGMPKDRFSAEMPDATLATLKIQPSEPRDSAVYFCASGFGGYNEQFFGPGTRLTVL.

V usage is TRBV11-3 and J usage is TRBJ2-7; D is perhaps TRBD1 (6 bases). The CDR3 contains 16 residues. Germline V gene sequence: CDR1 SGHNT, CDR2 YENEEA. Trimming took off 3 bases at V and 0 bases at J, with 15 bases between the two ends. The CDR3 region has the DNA TGTGCCAGCAGCTTTACCGGACAGAGTAGCTCCTACGAGCAGTACTTC. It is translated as CASSFTGQSSSYEQYF. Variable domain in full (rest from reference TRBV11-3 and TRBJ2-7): EAGVVQSPRYKIIEKKQPVAFWCNPISGHNTLYWYLQNLGQGPELLIRYENEEAVDDSQLPKDRFSAERLKGVDSTLKIQPAELGDSAVYLCASSFTGQSSSYEQYFGPGTRLTVT.

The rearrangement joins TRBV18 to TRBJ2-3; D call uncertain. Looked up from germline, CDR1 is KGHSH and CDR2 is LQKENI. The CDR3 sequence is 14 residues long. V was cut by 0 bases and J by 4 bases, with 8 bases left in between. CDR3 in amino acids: CASSPPVQPDTQYF. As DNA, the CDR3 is TGTGCCAGCTCACCACCGGTACAGCCAGATACGCAGTATTTT.

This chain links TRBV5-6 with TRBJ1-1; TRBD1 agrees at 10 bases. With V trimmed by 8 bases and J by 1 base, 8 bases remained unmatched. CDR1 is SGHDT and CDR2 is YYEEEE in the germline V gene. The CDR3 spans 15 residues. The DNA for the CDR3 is TGTGCCAGTAGACCGGGACAGGGGCAGAACACTGAAGCTTTCTTT. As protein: CASRPGQGQNTEAFF.

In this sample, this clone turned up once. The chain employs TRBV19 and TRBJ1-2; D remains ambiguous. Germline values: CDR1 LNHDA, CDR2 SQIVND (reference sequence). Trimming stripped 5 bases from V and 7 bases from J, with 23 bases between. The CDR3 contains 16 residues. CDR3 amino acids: CASSPPREGGISGYTF. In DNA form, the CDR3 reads TGTGCCAGTAGTCCTCCCCGGGAGGGAGGGATTAGTGGCTACACCTTC.

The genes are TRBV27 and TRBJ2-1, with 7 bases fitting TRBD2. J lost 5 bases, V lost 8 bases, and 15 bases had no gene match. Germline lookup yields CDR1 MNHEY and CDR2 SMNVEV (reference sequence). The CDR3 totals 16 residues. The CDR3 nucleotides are TGTGCCAGCCTTAATCGAGGCGGGAGTCTCCACAATGAGCAGTTCTTC. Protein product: CASLNRGGSLHNEQFF.

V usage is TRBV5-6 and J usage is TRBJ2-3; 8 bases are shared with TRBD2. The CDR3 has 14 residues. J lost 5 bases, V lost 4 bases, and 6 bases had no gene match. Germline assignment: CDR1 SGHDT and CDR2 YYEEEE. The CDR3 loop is CASSHGRAGDTQYF. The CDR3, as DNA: TGTGCCAGCAGCCACGGGAGGGCCGGAGATACGCAGTATTTT.